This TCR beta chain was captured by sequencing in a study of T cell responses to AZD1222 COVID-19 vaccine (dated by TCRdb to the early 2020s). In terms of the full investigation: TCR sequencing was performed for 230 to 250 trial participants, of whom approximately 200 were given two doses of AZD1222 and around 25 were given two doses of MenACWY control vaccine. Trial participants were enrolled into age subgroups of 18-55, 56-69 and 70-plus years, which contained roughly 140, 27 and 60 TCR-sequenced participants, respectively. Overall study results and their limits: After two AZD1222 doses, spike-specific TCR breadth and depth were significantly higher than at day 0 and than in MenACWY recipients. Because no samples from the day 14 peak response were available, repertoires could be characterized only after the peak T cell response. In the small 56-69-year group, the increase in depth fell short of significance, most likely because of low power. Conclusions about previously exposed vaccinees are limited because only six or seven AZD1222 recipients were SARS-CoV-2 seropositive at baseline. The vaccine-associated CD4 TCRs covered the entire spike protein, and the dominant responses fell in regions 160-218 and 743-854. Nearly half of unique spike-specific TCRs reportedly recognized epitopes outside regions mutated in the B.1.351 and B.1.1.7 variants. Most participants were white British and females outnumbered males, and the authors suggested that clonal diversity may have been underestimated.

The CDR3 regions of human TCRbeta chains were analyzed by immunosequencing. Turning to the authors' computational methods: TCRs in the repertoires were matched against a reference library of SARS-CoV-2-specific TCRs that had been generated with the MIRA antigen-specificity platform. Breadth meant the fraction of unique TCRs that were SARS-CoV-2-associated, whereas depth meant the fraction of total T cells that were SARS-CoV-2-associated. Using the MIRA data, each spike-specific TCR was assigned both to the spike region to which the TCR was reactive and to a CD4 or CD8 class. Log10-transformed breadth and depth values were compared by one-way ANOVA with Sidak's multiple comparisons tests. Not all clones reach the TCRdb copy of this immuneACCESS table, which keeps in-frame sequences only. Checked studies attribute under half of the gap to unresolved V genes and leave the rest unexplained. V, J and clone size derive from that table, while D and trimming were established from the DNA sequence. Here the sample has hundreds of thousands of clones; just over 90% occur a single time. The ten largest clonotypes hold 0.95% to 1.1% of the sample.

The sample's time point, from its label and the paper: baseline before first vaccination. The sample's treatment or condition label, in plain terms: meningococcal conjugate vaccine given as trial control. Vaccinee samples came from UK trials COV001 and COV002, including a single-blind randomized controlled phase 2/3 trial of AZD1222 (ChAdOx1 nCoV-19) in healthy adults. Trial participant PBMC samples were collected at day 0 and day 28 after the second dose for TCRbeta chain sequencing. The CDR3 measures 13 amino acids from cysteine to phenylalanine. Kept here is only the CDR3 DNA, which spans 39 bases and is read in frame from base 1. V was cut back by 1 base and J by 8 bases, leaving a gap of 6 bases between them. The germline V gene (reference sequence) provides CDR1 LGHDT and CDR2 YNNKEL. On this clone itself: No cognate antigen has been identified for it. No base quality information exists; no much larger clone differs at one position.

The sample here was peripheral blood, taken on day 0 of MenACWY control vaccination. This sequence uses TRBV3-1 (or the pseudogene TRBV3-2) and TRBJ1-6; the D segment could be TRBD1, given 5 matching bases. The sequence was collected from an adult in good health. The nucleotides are TGTGCCAGCAGCCAAGCGGGACATTCACCCCTCCACTTT. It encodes CASSQAGHSPLHF.